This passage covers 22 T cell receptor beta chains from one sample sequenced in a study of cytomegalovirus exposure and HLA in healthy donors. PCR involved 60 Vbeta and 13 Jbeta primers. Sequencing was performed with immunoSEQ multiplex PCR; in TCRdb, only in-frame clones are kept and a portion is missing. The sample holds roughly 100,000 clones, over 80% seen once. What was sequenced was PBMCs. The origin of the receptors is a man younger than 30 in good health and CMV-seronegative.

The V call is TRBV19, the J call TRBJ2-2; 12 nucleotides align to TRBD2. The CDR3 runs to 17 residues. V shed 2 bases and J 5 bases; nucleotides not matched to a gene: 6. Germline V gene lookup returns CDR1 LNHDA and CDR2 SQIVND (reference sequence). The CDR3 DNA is TGTGCCAGTAGTATAACTAGCGGGAGGTTTTTAACCGGGGAGCTGTTTTTT. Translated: CASSITSGRFLTGELFF. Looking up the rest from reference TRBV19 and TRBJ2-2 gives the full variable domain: DGGITQSPKYLFRKEGQNVTLSCEQNLNHDAMYWYRQDPGQGLRLIYYSQIVNDFQKGDIAEGYSVSREKKESFPLTVTSAQKNPTAFYLCASSITSGRFLTGELFFGEGSRLTVL.

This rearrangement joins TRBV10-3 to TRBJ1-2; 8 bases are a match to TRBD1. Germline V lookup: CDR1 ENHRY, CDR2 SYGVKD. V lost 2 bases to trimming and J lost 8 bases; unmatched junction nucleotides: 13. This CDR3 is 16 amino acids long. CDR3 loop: CAISEGQGQRLLGYTF. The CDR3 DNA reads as TGTGCCATCAGTGAGGGACAGGGCCAACGCCTCTTAGGCTACACCTTC.

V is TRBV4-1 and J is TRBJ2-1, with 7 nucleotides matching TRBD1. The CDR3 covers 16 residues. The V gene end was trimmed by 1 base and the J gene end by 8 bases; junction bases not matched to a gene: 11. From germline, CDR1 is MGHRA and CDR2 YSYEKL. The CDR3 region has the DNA TGCGCCAGCAGCCAAGCCGACAGGGAAGTTGGCGATGAGCAGTTCTTC. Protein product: CASSQADREVGDEQFF.

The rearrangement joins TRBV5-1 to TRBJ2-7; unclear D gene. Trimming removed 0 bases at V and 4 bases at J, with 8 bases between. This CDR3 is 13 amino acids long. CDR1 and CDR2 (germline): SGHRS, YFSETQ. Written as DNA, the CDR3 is TGCGCCAGCAGCTTGGAGGCACAGTACGAGCAGTACTTC. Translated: CASSLEAQYEQYF.

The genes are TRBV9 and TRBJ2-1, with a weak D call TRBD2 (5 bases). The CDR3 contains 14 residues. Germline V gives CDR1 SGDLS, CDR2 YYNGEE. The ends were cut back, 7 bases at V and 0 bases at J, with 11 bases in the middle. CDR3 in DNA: TGTGCCAGCGGCCTCAGCGGCTCCTACAATGAGCAGTTCTTC. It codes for CASGLSGSYNEQFF.

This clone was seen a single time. The CDR3 reads CASSLKDRGRAFF. The CDR3 region has the DNA TGTGCCAGCAGCCTCAAGGACAGGGGACGGGCTTTCTTT. The chain employs TRBV5-5 and TRBJ1-1; 9 bases fit TRBD1. In germline, CDR1 is SGHKS, CDR2 YYEKEE (reference sequence). The CDR3 runs 13 residues. Trimming took 4 bases from V and 11 from J; bases not matched to a gene: 9.

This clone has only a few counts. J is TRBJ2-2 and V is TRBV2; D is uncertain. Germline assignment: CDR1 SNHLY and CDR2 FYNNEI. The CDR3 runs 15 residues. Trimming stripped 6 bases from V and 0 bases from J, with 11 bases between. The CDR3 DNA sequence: TGTGCCAGCAGGAACCCGACAACGAACACCGGGGAGCTGTTTTTT. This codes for CASRNPTTNTGELFF.

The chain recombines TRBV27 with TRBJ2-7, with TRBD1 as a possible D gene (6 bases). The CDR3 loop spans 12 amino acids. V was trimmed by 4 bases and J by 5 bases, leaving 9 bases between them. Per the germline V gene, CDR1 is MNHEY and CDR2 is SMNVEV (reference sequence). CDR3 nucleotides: TGTGCCAGCAGTTCAGGGGCACACGAGCAGTACTTC. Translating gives CASSSGAHEQYF.

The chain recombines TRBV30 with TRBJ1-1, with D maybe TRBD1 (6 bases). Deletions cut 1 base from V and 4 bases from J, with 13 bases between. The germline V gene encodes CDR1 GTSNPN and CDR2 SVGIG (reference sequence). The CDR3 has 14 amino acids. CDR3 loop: CAWSGFSGATEAFF. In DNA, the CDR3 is TGTGCCTGGAGTGGGTTCTCAGGGGCCACTGAAGCTTTCTTT.

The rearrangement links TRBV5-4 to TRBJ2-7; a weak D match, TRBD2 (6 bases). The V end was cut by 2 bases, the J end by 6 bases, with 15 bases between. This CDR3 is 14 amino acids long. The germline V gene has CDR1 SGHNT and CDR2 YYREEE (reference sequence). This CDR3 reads CASSFGTLKSEQYF. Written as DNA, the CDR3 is TGTGCCAGCAGCTTCGGGACTCTCAAATCCGAGCAGTACTTC.

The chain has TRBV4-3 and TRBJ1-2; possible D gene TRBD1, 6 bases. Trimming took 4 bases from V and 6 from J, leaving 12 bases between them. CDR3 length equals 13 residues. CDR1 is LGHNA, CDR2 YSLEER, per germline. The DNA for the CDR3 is TGCGCCAGCAGCCGGACAGATCTAAATGGCTACACCTTC. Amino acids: CASSRTDLNGYTF.

The CDR3 DNA sequence: TGTGCCAGCAGTCCGAGGACAGGGAATGGCAATGAGCAGTTCTTC. This gives the protein CASSPRTGNGNEQFF. This chain joins TRBV28 and TRBJ2-1, with 8 bases that match TRBD1. There are 15 residues in the CDR3. V lost 5 bases to trimming and J lost 6 bases; unmatched junction nucleotides: 9. Germline CDR1 MDHEN, CDR2 SYDVKM.

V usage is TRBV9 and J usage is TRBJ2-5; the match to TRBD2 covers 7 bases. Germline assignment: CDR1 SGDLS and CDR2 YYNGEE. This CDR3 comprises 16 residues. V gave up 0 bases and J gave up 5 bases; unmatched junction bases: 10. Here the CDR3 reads CASSVGGSDVLETQYF. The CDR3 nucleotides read TGTGCCAGCAGCGTAGGCGGGAGTGATGTTTTGGAGACCCAGTACTTC.

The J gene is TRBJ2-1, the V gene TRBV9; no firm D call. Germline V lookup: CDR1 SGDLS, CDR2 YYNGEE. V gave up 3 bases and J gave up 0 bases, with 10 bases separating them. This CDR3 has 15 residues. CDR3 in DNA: TGTGCCAGCAGCGCCCTCCATAGCTCCTACAATGAGCAGTTCTTC. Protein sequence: CASSALHSSYNEQFF.

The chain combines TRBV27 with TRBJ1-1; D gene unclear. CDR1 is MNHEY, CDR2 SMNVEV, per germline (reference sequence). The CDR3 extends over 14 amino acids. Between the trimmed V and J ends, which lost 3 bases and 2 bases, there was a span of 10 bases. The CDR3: CASSLVGLNTEAFF. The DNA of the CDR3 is TGTGCCAGCAGTTTGGTCGGTTTAAACACTGAAGCTTTCTTT.

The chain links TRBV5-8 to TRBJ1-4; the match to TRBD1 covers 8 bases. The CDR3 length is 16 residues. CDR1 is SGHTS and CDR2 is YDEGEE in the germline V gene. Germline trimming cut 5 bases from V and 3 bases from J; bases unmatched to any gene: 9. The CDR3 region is CASRTTGGASNEKLFF. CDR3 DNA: TGTGCCAGCAGGACCACAGGGGGAGCATCTAATGAAAAACTGTTTTTT.

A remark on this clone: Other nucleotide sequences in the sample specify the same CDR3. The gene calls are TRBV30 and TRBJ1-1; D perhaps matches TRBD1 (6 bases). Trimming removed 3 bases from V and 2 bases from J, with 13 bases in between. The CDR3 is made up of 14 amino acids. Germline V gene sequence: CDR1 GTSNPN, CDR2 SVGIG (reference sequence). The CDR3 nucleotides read TGTGCCTGGAGCGCAAGAGGGGGAAACACTGAAGCTTTCTTT. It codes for CAWSARGGNTEAFF.

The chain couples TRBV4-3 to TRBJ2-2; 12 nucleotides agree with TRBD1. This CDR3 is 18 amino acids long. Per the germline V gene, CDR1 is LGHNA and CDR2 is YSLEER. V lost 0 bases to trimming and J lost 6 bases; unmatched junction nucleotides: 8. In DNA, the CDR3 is TGCGCCAGCAGCCAAGAGGTCCGGGACAGGGGGCGATCCGGGGAGCTGTTTTTT. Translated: CASSQEVRDRGRSGELFF.

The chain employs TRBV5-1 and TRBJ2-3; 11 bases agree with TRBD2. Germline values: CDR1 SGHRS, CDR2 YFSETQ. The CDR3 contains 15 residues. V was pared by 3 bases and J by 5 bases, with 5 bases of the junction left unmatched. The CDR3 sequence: CASSSGLAGGDTQYF. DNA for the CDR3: TGCGCCAGCAGCTCAGGACTAGCGGGCGGAGATACGCAGTATTTT.

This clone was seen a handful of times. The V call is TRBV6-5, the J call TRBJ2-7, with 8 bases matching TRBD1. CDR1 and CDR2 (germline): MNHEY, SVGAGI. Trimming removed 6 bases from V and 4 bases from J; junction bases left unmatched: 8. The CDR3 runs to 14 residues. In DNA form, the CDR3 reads TGTGCCAGCAGGGTCGGGACAGGATCGTACGAGCAGTACTTC. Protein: CASRVGTGSYEQYF.

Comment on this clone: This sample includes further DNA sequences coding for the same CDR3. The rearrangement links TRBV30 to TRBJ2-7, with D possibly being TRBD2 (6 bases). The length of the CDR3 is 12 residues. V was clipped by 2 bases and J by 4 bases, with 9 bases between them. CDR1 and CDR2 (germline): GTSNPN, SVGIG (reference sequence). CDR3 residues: CAWSPTSYEQYF. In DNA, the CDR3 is TGTGCCTGGAGTCCGACTAGTTACGAGCAGTACTTC.

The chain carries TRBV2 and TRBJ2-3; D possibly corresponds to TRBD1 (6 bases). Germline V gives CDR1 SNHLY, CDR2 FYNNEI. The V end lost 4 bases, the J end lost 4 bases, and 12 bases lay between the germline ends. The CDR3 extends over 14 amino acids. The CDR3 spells CASSGRTAPDTQYF. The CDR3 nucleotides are TGTGCCAGCAGTGGCCGGACAGCACCAGATACGCAGTATTTT. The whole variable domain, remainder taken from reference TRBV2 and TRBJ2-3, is EPEVTQTPSHQVTQMGQEVILRCVPISNHLYFYWYRQILGQKVEFLVSFYNNEISEKSEIFDDQFSVERPDGSNFTLKIRSTKLEDSAMYFCASSGRTAPDTQYFGPGTRLTVL.